The clone carrying this T cell receptor (beta chain) was seen repeatedly, ten times or more. The antigen is undetermined. This record belongs to a study of T-cell reconstitution after alpha-beta-depleted transplantation in children. Study-wide results and limits: The main origin of T-cell counts and diversity one year after transplant was newly produced T cells. There were reportedly several hundred expanded graft clones from which alpha-beta T cells came about two months after transplant.

Preparing the TCRbeta library involved the use of unique molecular identifiers. TCRdb re-analysed the PCR reads in MiXCR, keeping a single row per CDR3 protein. The table has about 70,000 distinct CDR3 sequences, roughly 11% seen once. This clonotype was sampled from a boy aged 5-17 years with acute myeloid leukemia, due to receive a stem cell transplant. The sample in question was PBMCs, obtained before TCRalphabeta/CD19-depleted stem cell transplant.

CDR3 sequence reads: CASSLGLWGLVIDEQFF. CDR3 DNA: TGTGCCAGCAGCCTGGGTCTCTGGGGACTAGTCATTGATGAGCAGTTCTTC. The J gene is TRBJ2-1, the V gene TRBV5-5; TRBD2 aligns across 8 bases. The germline V gene encodes CDR1 SGHKS and CDR2 YYEKEE (reference sequence). The CDR3 sequence is 17 residues long. V shed 4 bases, J shed 8 bases, and the junction held 17 bases outside the gene matches. The full variable domain, with the rest looked up from reference TRBV5-5 and TRBJ2-1, is DAGVTQSPTHLIKTRGQQVTLRCSPISGHKSVSWYQQVLGQGPQFIFQYYEKEERGRGNFPDRFSARQFPNYSSELNVNALLLGDSALYLCASSLGLWGLVIDEQFFGPGTRLTVL.